This TCR delta chain was profiled in a study of Vδ1+ human thymocytes. Broader study findings: Around 20% of thymic delta-chain sequences were Vdelta2, with few Vdelta3, unlike blood Vdelta1+ controls. Donors shared many TRG clonotypes but few TRD clonotypes. Thymic TRG and TRD repertoires appeared highly polyclonal, with Gaussian CDR3 length distributions.

Between the trimmed V and J ends, which lost 3 bases and 4 bases, there was a span of 18 bases. The CDR3 is 16 residues long. Germline loops: CDR1 TSWWSYY, CDR2 QGS. Extracted RNA was reverse transcribed into cDNA. CDR3 amplicons came from multiplex PCR with pooled V-gene forward and constant-region reverse primers. TCRdb re-analyzed the multiplex PCR reads via CATT. The sample includes around 76,000 delta-chain clones, about 35% of them seen just once. This clone was observed a few times. Its target is unknown. The chain carries TRDV1 and TRDJ1; D may be TRDD3 (5 bases). What was sequenced was Vdelta1+ gamma-delta thymocytes from the thymus. Subset specified: FACS-sorted CD3+ TCRalphabeta- TCRVdelta1+ TCRVdelta2- thymocytes. The sequence was obtained from a boy less than two years old who had congenital heart surgery. The CDR3 coding sequence is TGTGCTCTTGGGGAGCTTACTTCGCACTGGCGCGATAAACTCATCTTT. This sequence encodes CALGELTSHWRDKLIF.